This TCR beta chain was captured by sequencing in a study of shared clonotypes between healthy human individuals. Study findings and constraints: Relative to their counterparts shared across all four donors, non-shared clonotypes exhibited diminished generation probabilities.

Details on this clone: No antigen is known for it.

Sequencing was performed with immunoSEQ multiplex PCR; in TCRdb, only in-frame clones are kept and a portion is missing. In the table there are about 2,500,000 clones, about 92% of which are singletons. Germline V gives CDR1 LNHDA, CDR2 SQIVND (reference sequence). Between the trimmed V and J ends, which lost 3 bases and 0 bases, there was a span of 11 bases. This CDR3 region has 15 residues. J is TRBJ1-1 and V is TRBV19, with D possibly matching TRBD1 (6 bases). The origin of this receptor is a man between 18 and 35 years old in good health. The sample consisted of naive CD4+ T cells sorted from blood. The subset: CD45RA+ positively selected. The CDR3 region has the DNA TGTGCCAGTAGTATTGGGGGGCTCATGAACACTGAAGCTTTCTTT. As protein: CASSIGGLMNTEAFF.